This record looks at one TCR beta chain sequence and its context. Its target is unknown. This specimen belongs to a study of cytomegalovirus exposure and HLA in healthy donors. Whole-study results and caveats: A missense variant in DCLRE1C was later tied to TCR beta V- and J-gene trimming. Across donors, most TCRs were seen rarely, yet some public ones were widespread. A later look showed TCR association rates differing by HLA locus, highest for DRB1 and lowest for HLA-C.

Everyone who donated was a healthy bone marrow donor. The PCR made use of 60 Vbeta and 13 Jbeta primers. Sequencing was performed with immunoSEQ multiplex PCR; in TCRdb, only in-frame clones are kept and a portion is missing. The sample consists of roughly 90,000 clones, approximately 84% of them appearing once. Germline V lookup: CDR1 SGHRS, CDR2 YFSETQ. The CDR3 contains 14 residues. V was cut by 4 bases and J by 7 bases, with 15 bases left in between. This sequence originates from a young man in good health and CMV-seronegative. This chain joins TRBV5-1 and TRBJ2-1; D possibly corresponds to TRBD2 (5 bases). Sequencing was carried out using PBMCs. The CDR3 is CASSQRASGNEQFF. CDR3 coding DNA: TGCGCCAGCAGCCAGAGGGCGTCGGGGAATGAGCAGTTCTTC.